The next 24 T cell receptor beta chains were all read from a single sample in a study of shared clonotypes between healthy human individuals. Data came from immunoSEQ multiplex PCR; TCRdb stores just in-frame clones and leaves some out. In the table there are around 1.4 million clones, about 98.5% of which are singletons. The material sequenced was naive CD4+ T cells sorted from blood. Documented subset: CD45RA+ positively selected. The receptors here all came from a man aged 30 to 45 in good health.

This clone was picked up one time. The V and J genes are TRBV6-5 and TRBJ1-5; D is undetermined. The ends were cut back, 4 bases at V and 5 bases at J, with 9 bases in the middle. From germline, CDR1 is MNHEY and CDR2 SVGAGI. The CDR3 contains 13 residues. In nucleotides, the CDR3 is TGTGCCAGCAGTTCAACCGGACATCAGCCCCAGCATTTT. Encoded protein: CASSSTGHQPQHF.

The V call is TRBV7-2, the J call TRBJ2-1; D perhaps matches TRBD2 (6 bases). Germline assignment: CDR1 SGHTA and CDR2 FQGNSA. The CDR3 has 14 amino acids. Trimming left V 7 bases short and J 9 bases short, with 19 bases between. The CDR3 bases are TGTGCCAGCACCCCTGGCGGGATAGGGAGTGAGCAGTTCTTC. It yields the protein CASTPGGIGSEQFF.

About this clone itself: At the DNA level, this CDR3 is encoded by other sequences in the same sample as well. The chain couples TRBV7-7 to TRBJ2-1; TRBD1 aligns across 7 bases. Per germline, CDR1 SSHAT and CDR2 FNYEAQ (reference sequence). This CDR3 spans 12 amino acids. After removal of 9 bases from V and 1 base from J, the junction contained 0 bases not matched to a gene. CDR3 coding DNA: TGTGCCAGGACAGGGTCCTACAATGAGCAGTTCTTC. It codes for CARTGSYNEQFF.

The chain uses TRBV14 and TRBJ2-1, with D perhaps TRBD2 (6 bases). This CDR3 comprises 14 residues. Trimming cost V 3 bases and J 6 bases, with 12 bases left between them. Germline assignment: CDR1 SGHDN and CDR2 FVKESK. CDR3 nucleotide sequence: TGTGCCAGCAGCCATGGGGGGACTGGCAATGAGCAGTTCTTC. Amino acids: CASSHGGTGNEQFF.

CDR3 nucleotides: TGTGCCAGCAGCCACCGGGCGGGTGAGCAGTTCTTC. Protein: CASSHRAGEQFF. This rearrangement joins TRBV11-2 to TRBJ2-1, with D possibly being TRBD2 (5 bases). Trimming shortened V by 5 bases and J by 9 bases, and 11 bases separated the two germline ends. This CDR3 is 12 amino acids long. CDR1 is SGHAT and CDR2 is FQNNGV in the germline V gene.

The chain combines TRBV19 with TRBJ2-1; 10 bases agree with TRBD2. Germline loops: CDR1 LNHDA, CDR2 SQIVND (reference sequence). The V and J ends lost 3 bases and 4 bases, in that order; junction bases with no gene match: 6. The CDR3 has 16 residues. CDR3 coding DNA: TGTGCCAGTAGTATGGCCAGGACTAGCGGTTACAATGAGCAGTTCTTC. Translation gives CASSMARTSGYNEQFF.

Concerning this clone itself: The sample carries other DNA sequences with the same CDR3. The V call is TRBV11-2, the J call TRBJ2-1; 7 nucleotides agree with TRBD2. Germline V lookup: CDR1 SGHAT, CDR2 FQNNGV. This CDR3 spans 14 amino acids. V gave up 3 bases and J gave up 4 bases; unmatched junction bases: 3. CDR3 nucleotide sequence: TGTGCCAGCAGCTTGGCTAGCGGATACAATGAGCAGTTCTTC. Translated: CASSLASGYNEQFF.

This clone was seen just once. The V and J genes are TRBV6-1 and TRBJ1-1; D not certain. Germline lookup yields CDR1 MNHNS and CDR2 SASEGT. Between the trimmed V and J ends, which lost 6 bases and 1 base, there was a span of 12 bases. CDR3 length equals 14 residues. CDR3 loop: CASRQRTANTEAFF. CDR3 nucleotides: TGTGCCAGCAGACAGAGGACGGCGAACACTGAAGCTTTCTTT.

The V call is TRBV28, the J call TRBJ2-7; weak D call: TRBD1 (6 bases). Germline CDR1 reads MDHEN; CDR2 reads SYDVKM. V was clipped by 4 bases and J by 0 bases, with 16 bases between them. The CDR3 consists of 16 residues. The CDR3 coding sequence is TGTGCCAGCAGTTCTCCCTCGGACAGAAGCTCCTACGAGCAGTACTTC. Residues: CASSSPSDRSSYEQYF. The whole variable domain, remainder taken from reference TRBV28 and TRBJ2-7, is DVKVTQSSRYLVKRTGEKVFLECVQDMDHENMFWYRQDPGLGLRLIYFSYDVKMKEKGDIPEGYSVSREKKERFSLILESASTNQTSMYLCASSSPSDRSSYEQYFGPGTRLTVT.

The chain couples TRBV27 to TRBJ2-7, with 10 bases aligning to TRBD2. The V and J ends lost 5 bases and 3 bases, in that order; junction bases with no gene match: 4. The CDR3 spans 14 residues. Germline CDR1 and CDR2: MNHEY and SMNVEV (reference sequence). The DNA for the CDR3 is TGTGCCAGCAGTGTCCGACTAGCGGGCTACGAGCAGTACTTC. It is translated as CASSVRLAGYEQYF.

The rearrangement uses TRBV6-6 and TRBJ2-7; D gene ambiguous. The CDR3 has 14 residues. Germline V lookup: CDR1 MNHNY, CDR2 SVGAGI (reference sequence). V shed 2 bases and J shed 2 bases, with 10 bases lying between them. The DNA of the CDR3 is TGTGCCAGCAGTTACCGGGCCGCGACCTACGAGCAGTACTTC. Residues: CASSYRAATYEQYF.

The chain combines TRBV18 with TRBJ1-3; unclear D gene. V gave up 5 bases and J gave up 2 bases, with 10 bases separating them. The germline CDR1 and CDR2 sequences are KGHSH and LQKENI. CDR3 length equals 14 residues. CDR3 loop: CASSASLTGNTIYF. CDR3 DNA sequence: TGTGCCAGCTCAGCATCCCTCACTGGAAACACCATATATTTT.

This chain uses TRBV5-1 with TRBJ2-1; 8 bases are a match to TRBD1. The CDR3 covers 15 residues. Germline V gene data show CDR1 as SGHRS and CDR2 as YFSETQ. V dropped 4 bases and J dropped 0; count of bases not matched to a gene: 3. In DNA form, the CDR3 reads TGCGCCAGCAGCCCAGACAGGGGCTCCTACAATGAGCAGTTCTTC. Translating it yields CASSPDRGSYNEQFF.

The V gene is TRBV11-2, the J gene TRBJ2-1; TRBD1 aligns across 12 bases. The CDR3 totals 18 residues. Trimming at V came to 5 bases and at J to 8 bases, leaving 16 bases not matched to a gene. Looked up from germline, CDR1 is SGHAT and CDR2 is FQNNGV. The CDR3 protein is CASSAGQGAAAGRYEQFF. The CDR3 DNA reads as TGTGCCAGCAGCGCGGGACAGGGGGCCGCAGCGGGAAGATATGAGCAGTTCTTC.

This rearrangement joins TRBV7-8 to TRBJ2-5; TRBD1 matches 8 bases. V shed 6 bases, J shed 3 bases, and the junction held 6 bases outside the gene matches. Per germline, CDR1 SGHVS and CDR2 FQNEAQ. The CDR3 extends over 14 amino acids. DNA for the CDR3: TGTGCCAGCAGACGGACAGGGTTGGAAGAGACCCAGTACTTC. Protein: CASRRTGLEETQYF.

The rearrangement joins TRBV30 to TRBJ1-1; D call uncertain. Germline V gives CDR1 GTSNPN, CDR2 SVGIG (reference sequence). Deletions cut 5 bases from V and 0 bases from J, with 16 bases between. There are 15 residues in the CDR3. This CDR3 is CAWPGHRFMNTEAFF. The CDR3 DNA is TGTGCCTGGCCTGGGCACCGGTTCATGAACACTGAAGCTTTCTTT.

J is TRBJ2-7 and V is TRBV6-1, with D hard to call. There are 14 residues in the CDR3. Trimming took off 1 base at V and 9 bases at J, with 16 bases between the two ends. Looked up from germline, CDR1 is MNHNS and CDR2 is SASEGT. CDR3 residues: CASSEGVFSPGQYF. The CDR3 DNA reads TGTGCCAGCAGTGAAGGGGTCTTTTCTCCTGGGCAGTACTTC.

The chain combines TRBV7-6 with TRBJ2-1; 11 nucleotides agree with TRBD2. The CDR3 spans 15 residues. Germline V lookup: CDR1 SGHVS, CDR2 FNYEAQ. Trimming at V came to 0 bases and at J to 10 bases, leaving 5 bases not matched to a gene. The CDR3 spells CASSLASGRGREQFF. In DNA form, the CDR3 reads TGTGCCAGCAGCTTAGCTAGCGGGAGGGGTAGGGAGCAGTTCTTC.

V gene TRBV6-1 combines with J gene TRBJ1-1; 8 bases agree with TRBD1. Germline assignment: CDR1 MNHNS and CDR2 SASEGT. The CDR3 length is 13 residues. V was pared by 9 bases and J by 4 bases, with 7 bases of the junction left unmatched. DNA of the CDR3: TGTGCCAGTTTGGACAGGGTGGGCACTGAAGCTTTCTTT. It codes for CASLDRVGTEAFF.

As DNA, the CDR3 is TGTGCCAGCAGCTTCGACAGGGGGCGTCGGGAGCAGTACTTC. It encodes CASSFDRGRREQYF. V and J are TRBV7-2 and TRBJ2-7; 10 nucleotides match TRBD1. There are 14 residues in the CDR3. Germline V lookup: CDR1 SGHTA, CDR2 FQGNSA. V shed 3 bases and J 7 bases; nucleotides not matched to a gene: 6.

This clone came up once. This chain joins TRBV18 and TRBJ2-3; possible D gene TRBD2, 5 bases. This CDR3 spans 14 amino acids. Trimming cost V 3 bases and J 1 base, with 8 bases left between them. Germline values: CDR1 KGHSH, CDR2 LQKENI. CDR3 nucleotides: TGTGCCAGCTCACCGGCGGAGGGCACAGATACGCAGTATTTT. It is translated as CASSPAEGTDTQYF.

This rearrangement joins TRBV2 to TRBJ2-3; D not certain. The germline gives CDR1 SNHLY, CDR2 FYNNEI. V was shortened by 6 bases and J by 0 bases, with 13 bases between the two germline ends. The CDR3 consists of 15 residues. CDR3 protein: CASRVDVSSTDTQYF. In nucleotides, the CDR3 is TGTGCCAGCAGAGTTGACGTCTCTAGCACAGATACGCAGTATTTT.

This clone appeared once. The J gene is TRBJ2-7, the V gene TRBV4-1; no definite D call. The CDR3 has 15 amino acids. The germline gives CDR1 MGHRA, CDR2 YSYEKL. Trimming took off 2 bases at V and 0 bases at J, with 11 bases between the two ends. Here the CDR3 reads CASSQPTRSSYEQYF. The CDR3 DNA reads TGCGCCAGCAGCCAACCTACCCGGAGCTCCTACGAGCAGTACTTC.

The chain recombines TRBV11-2 with TRBJ2-2, with 7 bases identical to TRBD1. Trimming removed 10 bases from V and 1 base from J; junction bases left unmatched: 6. The CDR3 is 14 amino acids. Germline V gene sequence: CDR1 SGHAT, CDR2 FQNNGV. The CDR3 DNA reads TGTGCCATTCCCGGGACAGAGAACACCGGGGAGCTGTTTTTT. Residues: CAIPGTENTGELFF.